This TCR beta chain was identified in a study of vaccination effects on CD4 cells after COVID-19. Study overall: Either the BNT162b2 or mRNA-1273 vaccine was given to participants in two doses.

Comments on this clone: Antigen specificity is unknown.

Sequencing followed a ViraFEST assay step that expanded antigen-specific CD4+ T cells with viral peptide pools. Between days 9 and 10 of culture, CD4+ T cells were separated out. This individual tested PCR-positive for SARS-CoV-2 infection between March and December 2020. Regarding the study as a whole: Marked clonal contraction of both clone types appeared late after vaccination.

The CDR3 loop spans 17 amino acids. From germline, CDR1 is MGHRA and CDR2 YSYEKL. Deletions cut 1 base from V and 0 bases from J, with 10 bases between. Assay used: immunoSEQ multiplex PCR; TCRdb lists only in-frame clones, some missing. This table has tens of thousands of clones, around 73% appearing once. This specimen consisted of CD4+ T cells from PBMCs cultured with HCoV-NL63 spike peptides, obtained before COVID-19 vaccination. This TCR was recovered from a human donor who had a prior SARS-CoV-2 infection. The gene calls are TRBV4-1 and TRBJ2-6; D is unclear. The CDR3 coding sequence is TGCGCCAGCAGCCAAGTGAGTGCGGACTCTGGGGCCAACGTCCTGACTTTC. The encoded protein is CASSQVSADSGANVLTF.